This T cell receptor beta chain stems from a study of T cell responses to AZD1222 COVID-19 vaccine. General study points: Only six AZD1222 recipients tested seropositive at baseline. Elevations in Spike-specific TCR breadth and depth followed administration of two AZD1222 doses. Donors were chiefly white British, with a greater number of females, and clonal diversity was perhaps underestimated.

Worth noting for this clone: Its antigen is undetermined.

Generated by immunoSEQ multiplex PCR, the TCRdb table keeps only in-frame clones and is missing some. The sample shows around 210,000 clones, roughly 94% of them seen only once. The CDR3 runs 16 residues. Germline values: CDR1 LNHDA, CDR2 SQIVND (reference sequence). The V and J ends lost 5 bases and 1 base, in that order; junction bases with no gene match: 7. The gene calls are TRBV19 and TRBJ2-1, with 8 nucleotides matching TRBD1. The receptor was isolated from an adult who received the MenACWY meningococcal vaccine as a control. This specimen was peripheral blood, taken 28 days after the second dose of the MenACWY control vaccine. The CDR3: CASSPQDRVSYNEQFF. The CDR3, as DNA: TGTGCCAGTAGTCCTCAGGACAGGGTATCCTACAATGAGCAGTTCTTC.